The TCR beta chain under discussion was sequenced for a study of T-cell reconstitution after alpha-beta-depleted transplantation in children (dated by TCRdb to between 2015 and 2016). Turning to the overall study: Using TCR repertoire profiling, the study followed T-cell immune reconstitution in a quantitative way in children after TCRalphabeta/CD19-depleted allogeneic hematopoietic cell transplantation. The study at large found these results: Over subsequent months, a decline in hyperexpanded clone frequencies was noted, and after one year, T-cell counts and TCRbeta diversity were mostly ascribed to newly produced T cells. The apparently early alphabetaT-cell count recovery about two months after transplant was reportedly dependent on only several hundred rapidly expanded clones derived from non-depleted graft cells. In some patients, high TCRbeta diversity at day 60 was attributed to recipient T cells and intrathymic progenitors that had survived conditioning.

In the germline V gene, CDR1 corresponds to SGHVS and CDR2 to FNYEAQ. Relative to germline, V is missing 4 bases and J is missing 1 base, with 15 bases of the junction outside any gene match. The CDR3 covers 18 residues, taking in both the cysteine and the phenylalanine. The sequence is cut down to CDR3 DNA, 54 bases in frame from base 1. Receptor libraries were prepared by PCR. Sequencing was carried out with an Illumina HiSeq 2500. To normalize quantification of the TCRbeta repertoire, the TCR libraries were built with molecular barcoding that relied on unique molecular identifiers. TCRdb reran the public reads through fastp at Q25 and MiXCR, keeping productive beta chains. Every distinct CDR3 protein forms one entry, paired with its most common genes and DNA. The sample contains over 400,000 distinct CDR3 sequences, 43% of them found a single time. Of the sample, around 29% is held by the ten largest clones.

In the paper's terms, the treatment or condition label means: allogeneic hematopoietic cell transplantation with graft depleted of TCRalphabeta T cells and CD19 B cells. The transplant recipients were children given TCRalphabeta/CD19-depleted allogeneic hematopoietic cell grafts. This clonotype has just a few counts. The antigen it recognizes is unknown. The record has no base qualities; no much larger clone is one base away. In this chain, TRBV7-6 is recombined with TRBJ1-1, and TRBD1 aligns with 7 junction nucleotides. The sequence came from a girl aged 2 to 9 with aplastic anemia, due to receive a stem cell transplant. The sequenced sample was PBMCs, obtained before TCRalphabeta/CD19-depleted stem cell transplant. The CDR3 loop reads CASSYNREGASENTEAFF. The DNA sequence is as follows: TGTGCCAGCAGCTATAACAGGGAGGGGGCTAGCGAGAACACTGAAGCTTTCTTT.